One and the same sample provided the 6 T cell receptor beta chains below, sequenced in a study of T cell repertoires in cytomegalovirus infection. Antigen specificity for these receptors is unknown. MiXCR was run by TCRdb on the reads, yielding one entry per CDR3 protein. Of about half a million distinct CDR3 sequences in the sample, roughly 42% were seen once. The sample here was cultured PBMCs, taken from culture after CMV antigen stimulation. The source is a human donor in good health (CMV status not recorded). Some clones in this sample may be carry-over from other donors' samples.

The chain's CDR3 is CASSRGTLSNYGYTF. The DNA for the CDR3 is TGTGCCAGTAGTAGAGGGACATTGTCCAACTATGGCTACACCTTC. The chain couples TRBV19 to TRBJ1-2, with D maybe TRBD1 (6 bases). CDR1 is LNHDA and CDR2 is SQIVND in the germline V gene (reference sequence). Deletions cut 4 bases from V and 2 bases from J, with 14 bases between. The CDR3 consists of 15 residues.

The chain uses TRBV18 and TRBJ2-2, with D perhaps matching TRBD1 (6 bases). Trimming pared 6 bases from V and 2 bases from J, leaving 10 bases between. Germline CDR1 KGHSH, CDR2 LQKENI. This CDR3 comprises 14 residues. CDR3 sequence (DNA): TGTGCCAGCTCTATGGACAGTAACACCGGGGAGCTGTTTTTT. It translates to CASSMDSNTGELFF.

There are a few counts of this clonotype. The J gene is TRBJ2-1, the V gene TRBV6-2 or TRBV6-3, with D possibly TRBD2 on 5 matching bases. Deletions cut 2 bases from V and 4 bases from J, with 18 bases between. Germline CDR1 reads MNHEY; CDR2 reads SVGEGT. The CDR3 loop spans 17 amino acids. The CDR3 coding sequence is TGTGCCAGCAGTTACCACCGGGGAAGGAGGCGGTACAATGAGCAGTTCTTC. This translates into CASSYHRGRRRYNEQFF.

The chain links TRBV7-6 to TRBJ1-1; 8 bases match TRBD1. This CDR3 has 15 residues. Losses at the gene ends were 3 bases for V and 5 bases for J; bases not matched to a gene: 8. CDR1 and CDR2 (germline): SGHVS, FNYEAQ. CDR3 in DNA: TGTGCCAGCAGCTTCCGACAGGGGCGGGGGACTGAAGCTTTCTTT. This encodes CASSFRQGRGTEAFF.

There are a few counts of this clonotype. The gene calls are TRBV11-2 and TRBJ2-5; 11 nucleotides agree with TRBD1. Trimming cost V 6 bases and J 5 bases; bases outside gene matches: 5. Germline V gives CDR1 SGHAT, CDR2 FQNNGV. This CDR3 contains 14 residues. For the CDR3, the DNA is TGTGCCAGCAGACGCCGGGACAGGGGGGAGACCCAGTACTTC. Its protein product is CASRRRDRGETQYF. Full variable domain (missing parts from reference TRBV11-2 and TRBJ2-5): EAGVAQSPRYKIIEKRQSVAFWCNPISGHATLYWYQQILGQGPKLLIQFQNNGVVDDSQLPKDRFSAERLKGVDSTLKIQPAKLEDSAVYLCASRRRDRGETQYFGPGTRLLVL.

This chain links TRBV6-5 with TRBJ2-7, with a weak D call TRBD1 (5 bases). The ends were cut back, 6 bases at V and 2 bases at J, with 11 bases in the middle. The CDR3 totals 13 residues. The germline V gene encodes CDR1 MNHEY and CDR2 SVGAGI. CDR3 nucleotide sequence: TGTGCCAGCAGACCCGACAGTACCTACGAGCAGTACTTC. Translated, it gives CASRPDSTYEQYF.